Below, one T cell receptor beta chain is given with its context. These data originate in a study of cytomegalovirus exposure and HLA in healthy donors. Researchers ran the PCR with 60 Vbeta and 13 Jbeta primers. Some clones are missing from TCRdb's copy, which holds only in-frame ones; the method was immunoSEQ multiplex PCR. This repertoire shows 150,000 to 200,000 clones, around three quarters found once; its top ten account for less than 2%. The CDR3 runs to 12 residues. Losses at the gene ends were 6 bases for V and 8 bases for J; bases not matched to a gene: 7. The germline V gene has CDR1 MNHEY and CDR2 SVGAGI.

Sequenced: PBMCs. V is TRBV6-5 and J is TRBJ2-7; TRBD1 agrees at 7 bases. This clonotype was obtained from a man aged 30-40 years in good health and CMV-seronegative. The CDR3 DNA is TGTGCCAGCAGGGGACAGTCTACGAAGCAGTACTTC. This translates into CASRGQSTKQYF.